These 9 T cell receptor beta chains were sequenced from one sample in a study of blood T cell repertoires in COVID-19. The assay was immunoSEQ multiplex PCR, and TCRdb's table has in-frame clones only and misses some. The data hold 90,000 to 120,000 clones, with more than 80% observed a single time. Sequencing used peripheral blood. These receptors all stem from a woman of 80 years or more with acute or convalescent COVID-19.

The sample holds a few counts of this clone. V usage is TRBV4-1 and J usage is TRBJ1-2; TRBD1 matches at 7 bases. After removal of 3 bases from V and 7 bases from J, the junction contained 8 bases not matched to a gene. Germline V gene lookup returns CDR1 MGHRA and CDR2 YSYEKL. CDR3 length: 14 residues. The CDR3 reads CASSQGTGASGYTF. CDR3 sequence (DNA): TGCGCCAGCAGCCAGGGTACAGGGGCTAGTGGCTACACCTTC.

The rearrangement joins TRBV29-1 to TRBJ1-1; tentative D call: TRBD1 (5 bases). Trimming removed 7 bases at V and 6 bases at J, with 12 bases between. Germline V gives CDR1 SQVTM, CDR2 ANQGSEA. This CDR3 has 11 amino acids. The CDR3 is CSGIGGAEAFF. The CDR3 nucleotides are TGCAGCGGGATCGGAGGGGCTGAAGCTTTCTTT.

This clone has a single count. This chain uses TRBV10-3 with TRBJ1-2; 8 bases are a match to TRBD1. V lost 5 bases, J lost 4 bases, and 12 bases stayed unmatched. From germline, CDR1 is ENHRY and CDR2 SYGVKD. The CDR3 has 16 residues. CDR3 residues: CAISQNAQGAVYGYTF. Here the CDR3 DNA reads TGTGCCATCAGTCAAAACGCCCAGGGGGCAGTCTATGGCTACACCTTC.

V usage is TRBV19 and J usage is TRBJ2-3, with 14 positions matching TRBD2. The V gene end was trimmed by 3 bases and the J gene end by 7 bases; junction bases not matched to a gene: 6. The CDR3 consists of 16 residues. Germline V CDR1 and CDR2: LNHDA, SQIVND (reference sequence). CDR3 loop: CASSMGLAGVQNTQYF. CDR3 in DNA: TGTGCCAGTAGTATGGGACTAGCGGGGGTTCAAAATACGCAGTATTTT.

The chain couples TRBV3-1 (or the pseudogene TRBV3-2) to TRBJ2-5, with 9 bases lining up with TRBD2. Germline V gene sequence: CDR1 LGHDT, CDR2 YNNKEL (reference sequence). Losses at the gene ends were 4 bases for V and 4 bases for J; bases not matched to a gene: 1. The CDR3 is 13 residues long. The CDR3 sequence is CASSPTSGETQYF. The CDR3 nucleotides are TGTGCCAGCAGCCCGACTAGCGGAGAGACCCAGTACTTC.

The V and J genes are TRBV2 and TRBJ2-3; 8 bases match TRBD1. The V and J ends lost 4 bases and 2 bases, in that order; junction bases with no gene match: 8. This CDR3 comprises 16 residues. Looked up from germline, CDR1 is SNHLY and CDR2 is FYNNEI. Written as DNA, the CDR3 is TGTGCCAGCAGTGGTCGGCAGGGGGCTCTCACAGATACGCAGTATTTT. Protein: CASSGRQGALTDTQYF.

The V and J genes are TRBV5-4 and TRBJ2-3; TRBD1 aligns across 8 bases. The V gene's germline CDR1 is SGHNT and CDR2 YYREEE (reference sequence). The length of the CDR3 is 16 residues. After removal of 6 bases from V and 0 bases from J, the junction contained 9 bases not matched to a gene. The CDR3 DNA follows: TGTGCCAGCAAGACAGGGGAGGTATCTAGCACAGATACGCAGTATTTT. Its translation is CASKTGEVSSTDTQYF.

This clone appeared once. The chain recombines TRBV15 with TRBJ2-6, with D possibly TRBD1 on 6 matching bases. The CDR3 runs to 17 residues. Germline V gene lookup returns CDR1 LNHNV and CDR2 YYDKDF (reference sequence). Deletions cut 1 base from V and 4 bases from J, with 14 bases between. The CDR3 nucleotides are TGTGCCACCAGCAGAGGCAGGGGTCATTCGGGGGCCAACGTCCTGACTTTC. It codes for CATSRGRGHSGANVLTF.

V is TRBV19 and J is TRBJ2-2; 12 bases fit TRBD2. Per germline, CDR1 LNHDA and CDR2 SQIVND (reference sequence). The V segment lost 5 bases and the J segment 2 bases; nucleotides outside the gene matches: 3. The CDR3 covers 16 residues. The CDR3 DNA reads as TGTGCCAGTAGTTTAGGACTAGCGGGAAACACCGGGGAGCTGTTTTTT. Translating it yields CASSLGLAGNTGELFF. The complete variable domain, with remaining parts taken from reference TRBV19 and TRBJ2-2, reads DGGITQSPKYLFRKEGQNVTLSCEQNLNHDAMYWYRQDPGQGLRLIYYSQIVNDFQKGDIAEGYSVSREKKESFPLTVTSAQKNPTAFYLCASSLGLAGNTGELFFGEGSRLTVL.